These 32 T cell receptor beta chains were all obtained from the same sample, sequenced in a study of cytomegalovirus exposure and HLA in healthy donors. It was with 60 Vbeta and 13 Jbeta primers that the PCR ran. TCRdb's copy holds only in-frame clones and misses some; the assay was immunoSEQ multiplex PCR. The sample lists under 200,000 clones, around three quarters occurring once. Sequencing was done on a sample of PBMCs. These receptors all come from a man between 40 and 49 years old in good health and CMV-seronegative.

The V gene is TRBV25-1, the J gene TRBJ2-5, with 7 bases lining up with TRBD2. CDR1 and CDR2 from the germline V gene are MGHDK and SYGVNS. V was pared by 4 bases and J by 5 bases, with 7 bases of the junction left unmatched. CDR3 length equals 14 residues. The CDR3, as DNA: TGTGCCAGCAGTGGCGGGACTACAAGTGAGACCCAGTACTTC. Translated, it gives CASSGGTTSETQYF.

The chain uses TRBV6-6 and TRBJ2-7, with D perhaps TRBD1 (6 bases). CDR1 MNHNY and CDR2 SVGAGI come from the germline V gene (reference sequence). The CDR3 covers 14 residues. V gave up 5 bases and J gave up 2 bases, with 13 bases separating them. CDR3 region: CASSIQGTTYEQYF. In DNA, the CDR3 is TGTGCCAGCAGTATACAGGGAACGACCTACGAGCAGTACTTC.

The chain recombines TRBV19 with TRBJ2-1; possible D gene TRBD2, 6 bases. Germline V gives CDR1 LNHDA, CDR2 SQIVND (reference sequence). V lost 9 bases to trimming and J lost 6 bases, with 12 bases between them. This CDR3 has 12 residues. This CDR3 reads CASGTPGNEQFF. CDR3 nucleotides: TGTGCCAGCGGGACTCCTGGCAATGAGCAGTTCTTC.

The chain links TRBV28 to TRBJ1-2; TRBD1 matches 8 bases. The CDR3 sequence is 15 residues long. CDR1 and CDR2 (germline): MDHEN, SYDVKM. V lost 3 bases, J lost 8 bases, and 11 bases stayed unmatched. Here the CDR3 DNA reads TGTGCCAGCAGTTTTTTAAGCCAGGGGGCGAGGGGCTACACCTTC. It yields the protein CASSFLSQGARGYTF.

The chain links TRBV10-3 to TRBJ2-1, with 11 bases aligning to TRBD2. Germline V gene lookup returns CDR1 ENHRY and CDR2 SYGVKD. The CDR3 covers 15 residues. After removal of 6 bases from V and 7 bases from J, the junction contained 8 bases not matched to a gene. The CDR3 is CAIRGIAGGWNEQFF. For the CDR3, the DNA is TGTGCCATCAGGGGAATAGCGGGAGGGTGGAATGAGCAGTTCTTC.

The V call is TRBV4-3, the J call TRBJ2-6; 8 positions agree with TRBD2. The V segment lost 0 bases and the J segment 2 bases; nucleotides outside the gene matches: 9. The germline V gene has CDR1 LGHNA and CDR2 YSLEER. The CDR3 has 19 residues. CDR3 DNA: TGCGCCAGCAGCCAAGATCTCAAGCGGGAGTATACTGGGGCCAACGTCCTGACTTTC. Translation: CASSQDLKREYTGANVLTF.

In DNA, the CDR3 is TGTGCCAGCAGTTACGGACCCGGGAACGGGTACGAGCAGTACTTC. Translation gives CASSYGPGNGYEQYF. The chain combines TRBV6-5 with TRBJ2-7; a weak D match, TRBD2 (5 bases). Trimming cost V 2 bases and J 4 bases, with 15 bases left between them. This CDR3 has 15 amino acids. Germline CDR1 reads MNHEY; CDR2 reads SVGAGI.

This clone was found a few times. V gene TRBV7-6 combines with J gene TRBJ1-1; D possibly corresponds to TRBD1 (6 bases). The CDR3 contains 13 residues. The V gene's germline CDR1 is SGHVS and CDR2 FNYEAQ. With 5 bases removed from V and 1 base from J, the gap between germline ends came to 8 bases. CDR3 nucleotides: TGTGCCAGCAGCCGGGGGGCGAACACTGAAGCTTTCTTT. Translated: CASSRGANTEAFF.

This clone was picked up one time. The chain couples TRBV2 to TRBJ1-5; D gene unclear. Germline lookup yields CDR1 SNHLY and CDR2 FYNNEI. CDR3 length: 13 amino acids. V was clipped by 7 bases and J by 0 bases, with 7 bases between them. The CDR3 DNA sequence: TGTGCCAGCACAGTTTATAGCAATCAGCCCCAGCATTTT. Protein sequence: CASTVYSNQPQHF.

This clone was seen only a few times. The chain carries TRBV5-1 and TRBJ2-5; D not certain. The CDR3 consists of 13 residues. Trimming left V 6 bases short and J 5 bases short, with 14 bases between. In germline, CDR1 is SGHRS, CDR2 YFSETQ. CDR3 sequence (DNA): TGCGCCAGCACCTACCGAACCCACGAGACCCAGTACTTC. Its protein is CASTYRTHETQYF.

The chain carries TRBV7-3 and TRBJ2-5, with TRBD2 matching over 12 bases. V trimming: 3 bases; J trimming: 6 bases; junction bases outside the gene matches: 5. CDR3 size: 15 residues. Looked up from germline, CDR1 is SGHTA and CDR2 is FQGTGA. The CDR3: CASSFGLAGWQTQYF. CDR3 DNA sequence: TGTGCCAGCAGCTTCGGACTAGCGGGATGGCAGACCCAGTACTTC.

The V gene is TRBV6-5, the J gene TRBJ1-4, with D possibly matching TRBD1 (6 bases). V lost 6 bases and J lost 3, with 14 bases in between. The CDR3 runs 15 residues. The V gene's germline CDR1 is MNHEY and CDR2 SVGAGI. The CDR3 is CASSRWTVSNEKLFF. CDR3 nucleotides: TGTGCCAGCAGCCGATGGACAGTTTCTAATGAAAAACTGTTTTTT.

This chain connects TRBV7-8 to TRBJ2-7, with 10 bases fitting TRBD2. Germline V gene data show CDR1 as SGHVS and CDR2 as FQNEAQ. Trimming cost V 5 bases and J 5 bases; bases outside gene matches: 6. The CDR3 sequence is 14 residues long. CDR3 sequence reads: CASSPSGRANEQYF. As DNA, the CDR3 is TGTGCCAGCAGCCCAAGCGGGAGGGCCAACGAGCAGTACTTC.

The genes are TRBV6-4 and TRBJ2-1; 10 bases are a match to TRBD2. The CDR3 contains 14 residues. Germline loops: CDR1 MRHNA, CDR2 SNTAGT. V lost 6 bases, J lost 7 bases, and 6 bases stayed unmatched. The CDR3 here is CASSPVGLANEQFF. The CDR3 bases are TGTGCCAGCAGCCCCGTGGGACTAGCGAATGAGCAGTTCTTC.

This clone was recorded only once. The chain combines TRBV5-1 with TRBJ1-6; 7 bases line up with TRBD1. Germline CDR1 reads SGHRS; CDR2 reads YFSETQ. V trimming: 0 bases; J trimming: 7 bases; junction bases outside the gene matches: 4. The CDR3 is 15 residues long. CDR3 nucleotide sequence: TGCGCCAGCAGCTTGGGACAGGGACAGAATTCACCCCTCCACTTT. It specifies CASSLGQGQNSPLHF.

This chain uses TRBV19 with TRBJ2-6; a possible D gene is TRBD1 (7 bases). This CDR3 spans 18 amino acids. Germline CDR1 reads LNHDA; CDR2 reads SQIVND (reference sequence). The V end was cut by 7 bases, the J end by 0 bases, with 19 bases between. The CDR3 nucleotides read TGTGCCAGTAAGGCCCTCGGGGGACAGAACTCTGGGGCCAACGTCCTGACTTTC. Translating it yields CASKALGGQNSGANVLTF.

The chain couples TRBV5-1 to TRBJ2-4; TRBD1 aligns across 7 bases. Trimming removed 4 bases from V and 4 bases from J; junction bases left unmatched: 2. CDR3 size: 13 residues. Germline V lookup: CDR1 SGHRS, CDR2 YFSETQ. The CDR3 region is CASSRDSKNIQYF. The CDR3 DNA is TGCGCCAGCAGCCGGGACAGTAAAAACATTCAGTACTTC.

This chain links TRBV12-5 with TRBJ2-2; TRBD2 aligns across 9 bases. V was pared by 5 bases and J by 0 bases, with 7 bases of the junction left unmatched. This CDR3 spans 17 amino acids. The germline CDR1 and CDR2 sequences are LGHNT and FRNRAP. The CDR3 is CASGPGLATTNTGELFF. As DNA, the CDR3 is TGTGCTAGTGGTCCCGGACTAGCGACAACGAACACCGGGGAGCTGTTTTTT.

This chain uses TRBV29-1 with TRBJ2-1; D unresolved. The CDR3 has 10 amino acids. The V and J ends lost 7 bases and 7 bases respectively, with 8 bases between them. From germline, CDR1 is SQVTM and CDR2 ANQGSEA. The CDR3 DNA reads TGCAGCGGGAGTAATAATGAGCAGTTCTTC. Its translation: CSGSNNEQFF.

The sample holds one count of this clone. The chain employs TRBV9 and TRBJ1-6; tentatively, D is TRBD1 (5 bases). The CDR3 consists of 13 residues. CDR1 is SGDLS, CDR2 YYNGEE, per germline. Trimming pared 0 bases from V and 8 bases from J, leaving 6 bases between. The CDR3 sequence: CASSVAQDSPLHF. The CDR3 nucleotides read TGTGCCAGCAGCGTAGCACAGGATTCACCCCTCCACTTT.

The chain carries TRBV19 and TRBJ2-3; 7 positions match TRBD2. CDR1 is LNHDA and CDR2 is SQIVND in the germline V gene (reference sequence). V gave up 1 base and J gave up 0 bases; unmatched junction bases: 10. The CDR3 sequence is 18 residues long. CDR3 region: CASSIGHGLGTSTDTQYF. In DNA, the CDR3 is TGTGCCAGTAGTATAGGTCATGGACTAGGGACGAGCACAGATACGCAGTATTTT.

This chain connects TRBV6-1 to TRBJ1-2; 7 bases fit TRBD1. CDR3 length: 14 residues. V lost 3 bases, J lost 6 bases, and 7 bases stayed unmatched. CDR1 and CDR2 from the germline V gene are MNHNS and SASEGT. The CDR3: CASSDDRERHGYTF. Here the CDR3 DNA reads TGTGCCAGCAGTGATGACAGGGAAAGACATGGCTACACCTTC.

The rearrangement joins TRBV5-1 to TRBJ1-2, with a possible D match to TRBD1 (6 bases). Looked up from germline, CDR1 is SGHRS and CDR2 is YFSETQ. This CDR3 comprises 14 residues. Trimming took off 2 bases at V and 7 bases at J, with 15 bases between the two ends. For the CDR3, the DNA is TGCGCCAGCAGCTTACCGACAGGAACGGCTGGCTACACCTTC. Its translation: CASSLPTGTAGYTF.

The V gene is TRBV27, the J gene TRBJ2-1, with 9 bases aligning to TRBD1. The germline V gene has CDR1 MNHEY and CDR2 SMNVEV (reference sequence). The CDR3 length is 14 residues. The trim removed 4 bases at V and 6 bases at J, leaving 4 bases unmatched. For the CDR3, the DNA is TGTGCCAGCAGTTGGGGACAGGGAATCAATGAGCAGTTCTTC. This translates into CASSWGQGINEQFF.

The CDR3 DNA follows: TGCAGCGTTGATGTGGCAGGAAATCACGAGCAGTACTTC. Amino acid sequence: CSVDVAGNHEQYF. The chain uses TRBV29-1 and TRBJ2-7; D is unresolved. V was pared by 3 bases and J by 5 bases, with 14 bases between. Germline V CDR1 and CDR2: SQVTM, ANQGSEA. This CDR3 has 13 amino acids.

This clone was seen a few times. This chain joins TRBV5-4 and TRBJ2-1; 8 bases are shared with TRBD2. CDR3 length equals 16 residues. The V gene's germline CDR1 is SGHNT and CDR2 YYREEE (reference sequence). Trimming cost V 4 bases and J 2 bases; bases outside gene matches: 8. The CDR3 loop reads CASSGSGSGTYNEQFF. In DNA form, the CDR3 reads TGTGCCAGCAGCGGGAGCGGGAGCGGGACCTACAATGAGCAGTTCTTC.

The chain combines TRBV7-8 with TRBJ1-3; D is perhaps TRBD1 (5 bases). The CDR3 runs 16 residues. Germline CDR1 and CDR2: SGHVS and FQNEAQ. Trimming removed 6 bases from V and 0 bases from J, with 15 bases in between. In DNA, the CDR3 is TGTGCCAGCAGAGATACCCGGGGGTCCTCTGGAAACACCATATATTTT. It specifies CASRDTRGSSGNTIYF.

This chain joins TRBV7-9 and TRBJ1-6, with D possibly being TRBD1 (6 bases). The CDR3 runs 15 residues. CDR1 and CDR2 (germline): SEHNR, FQNEAQ (reference sequence). V was cut by 4 bases and J by 6 bases, with 13 bases left in between. The CDR3 nucleotides read TGTGCCAGCAGCTCGGACAGCGTTGTTAATTCACCCCTCCACTTT. Translation gives CASSSDSVVNSPLHF.

V and J are TRBV10-3 and TRBJ1-1; perhaps TRBD1 as D (6 bases). Germline CDR1 ENHRY, CDR2 SYGVKD. The CDR3 consists of 17 residues. Trimming stripped 2 bases from V and 4 bases from J, with 20 bases between. This chain's CDR3 is CAISETPGLGQSTEAFF. The CDR3 region has the DNA TGTGCCATCAGTGAGACCCCCGGACTAGGACAGAGCACTGAAGCTTTCTTT.

The chain uses TRBV6-5 and TRBJ2-7; D gene ambiguous. This CDR3 is 11 amino acids long. The germline V and J ends were trimmed by 4 bases and 9 bases, with 10 bases remaining between them. Germline CDR1 is MNHEY and CDR2 is SVGAGI. The CDR3 spells CASSSGVAQYF. CDR3 nucleotide sequence: TGTGCCAGCAGTTCCGGTGTTGCGCAGTACTTC.

This clone showed up just a few times. This chain joins TRBV18 and TRBJ2-3; 7 bases agree with TRBD2. Trimming at V came to 6 bases and at J to 0 bases, leaving 9 bases not matched to a gene. Germline V gives CDR1 KGHSH, CDR2 LQKENI. This CDR3 has 16 residues. For the CDR3, the DNA is TGTGCCAGCTCGTCCTTCGCTAGCGGCAGCACAGATACGCAGTATTTT. Protein sequence: CASSSFASGSTDTQYF.

V and J are TRBV7-9 and TRBJ1-5; TRBD1 matches at 10 bases. Trimming took 5 bases from V and 5 from J; bases not matched to a gene: 9. Germline V gene sequence: CDR1 SEHNR, CDR2 FQNEAQ (reference sequence). This CDR3 region has 16 residues. The CDR3: CASSLDRGQGYQPQHF. The CDR3 coding sequence is TGTGCCAGCAGCCTCGACAGGGGGCAAGGTTATCAGCCCCAGCATTTT. The variable domain in full, completed from reference TRBV7-9 and TRBJ1-5, reads DTGVSQNPRHKITKRGQNVTFRCDPISEHNRLYWYRQTLGQGPEFLTYFQNEAQLEKSRLLSDRFSAERPKGSFSTLEIQRTEQGDSAMYLCASSLDRGQGYQPQHFGDGTRLSIL.